These 2 T cell receptor beta chains came from one sample sequenced in a study of molecular identifiers for immune sequencing clone quantification. MiXCR was run by TCRdb on the PCR reads, yielding one entry per CDR3 protein. The sample gives 550,000 to 750,000 distinct CDR3 sequences, about 20% of which show up once; roughly 0.85% is in the top ten. Sequencing used naive CD8+ T cells from blood, with Jurkat cell RNA spiked in. Subset meaning: FACS-sorted CD8+CD4-CCR7+CD45RA+ naive T cells. These receptors all stem from a human donor in good health. Some libraries in this study had Jurkat cell RNA spiked in.

This clonotype was observed at least ten times. One end of the junction does not line up with germline, which may come from a read error. This chain links TRBV20-1 with TRBJ2-7; 8 bases are a match to TRBD2. CDR1 is DFQATT, CDR2 SNEGSKA, per germline (reference sequence). The CDR3 contains 14 residues. Here the CDR3 DNA reads TGCAGTGCGAGAGCAGAGACTAGCGCCTACGAGCAGTACTTC. Its protein is CSARAETSAYEQYF.

At least ten counts were recorded for this clonotype. The chain recombines TRBV7-9 with TRBJ2-2; TRBD2 might be the D (5 bases). Germline V gene sequence: CDR1 SEHNR, CDR2 FQNEAQ (reference sequence). Trimming removed 1 base from V and 4 bases from J, with 10 bases in between. The CDR3 totals 15 residues. The CDR3 DNA is TGTGCCAGCAGCTTAGTACCGGGGATCACCGGGGAGCTGTTTTTT. Translation: CASSLVPGITGELFF.